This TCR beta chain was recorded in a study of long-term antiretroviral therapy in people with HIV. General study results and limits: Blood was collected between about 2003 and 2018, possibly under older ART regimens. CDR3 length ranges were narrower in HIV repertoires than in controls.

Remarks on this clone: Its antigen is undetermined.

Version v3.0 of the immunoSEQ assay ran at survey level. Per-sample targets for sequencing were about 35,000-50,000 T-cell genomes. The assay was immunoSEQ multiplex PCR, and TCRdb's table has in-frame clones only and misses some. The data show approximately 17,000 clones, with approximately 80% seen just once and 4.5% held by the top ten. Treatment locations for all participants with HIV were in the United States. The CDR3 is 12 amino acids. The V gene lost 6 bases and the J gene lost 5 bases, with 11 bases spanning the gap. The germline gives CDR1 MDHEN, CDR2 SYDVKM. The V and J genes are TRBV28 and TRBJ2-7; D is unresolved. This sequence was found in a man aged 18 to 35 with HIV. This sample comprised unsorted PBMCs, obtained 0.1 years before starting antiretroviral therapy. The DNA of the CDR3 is TGTGCCAGCAGCGCCGCCTGGAACGAGCAGTACTTC. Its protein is CASSAAWNEQYF.